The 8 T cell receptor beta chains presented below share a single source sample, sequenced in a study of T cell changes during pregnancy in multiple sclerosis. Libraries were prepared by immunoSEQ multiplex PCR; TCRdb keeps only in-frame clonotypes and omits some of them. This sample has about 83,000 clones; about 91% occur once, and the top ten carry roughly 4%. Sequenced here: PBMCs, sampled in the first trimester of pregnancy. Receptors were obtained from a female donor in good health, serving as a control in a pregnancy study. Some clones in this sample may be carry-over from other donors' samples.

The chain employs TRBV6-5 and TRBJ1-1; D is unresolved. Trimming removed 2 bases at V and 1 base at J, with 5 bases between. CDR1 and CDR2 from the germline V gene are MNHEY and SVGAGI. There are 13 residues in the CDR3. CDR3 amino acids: CASSYTTNTEAFF. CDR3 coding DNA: TGTGCCAGCAGTTACACAACGAACACTGAAGCTTTCTTT.

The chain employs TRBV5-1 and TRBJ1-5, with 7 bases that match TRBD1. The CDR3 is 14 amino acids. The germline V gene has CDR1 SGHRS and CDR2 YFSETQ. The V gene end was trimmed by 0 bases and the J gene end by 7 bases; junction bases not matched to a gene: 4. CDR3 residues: CASSLVGTEQPQHF. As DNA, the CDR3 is TGCGCCAGCAGCTTGGTGGGGACAGAACAGCCCCAGCATTTT.

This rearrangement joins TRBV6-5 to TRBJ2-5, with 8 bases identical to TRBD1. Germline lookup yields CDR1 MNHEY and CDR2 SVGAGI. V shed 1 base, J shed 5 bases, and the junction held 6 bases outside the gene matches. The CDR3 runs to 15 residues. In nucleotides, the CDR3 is TGTGCCAGCAGTTACTGGGCAGGGGGCAGGGAGACCCAGTACTTC. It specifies CASSYWAGGRETQYF.

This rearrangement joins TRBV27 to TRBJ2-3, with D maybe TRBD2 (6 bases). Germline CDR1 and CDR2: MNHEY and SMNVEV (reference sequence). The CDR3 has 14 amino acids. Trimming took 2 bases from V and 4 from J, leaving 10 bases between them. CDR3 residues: CASSLTGSPDTQYF. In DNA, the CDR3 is TGTGCCAGCAGTTTAACCGGGAGCCCAGATACGCAGTATTTT.

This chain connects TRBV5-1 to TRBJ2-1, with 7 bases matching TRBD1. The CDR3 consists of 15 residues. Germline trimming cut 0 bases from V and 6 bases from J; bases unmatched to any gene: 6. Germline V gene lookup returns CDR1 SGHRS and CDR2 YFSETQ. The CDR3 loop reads CASSLERTGSNEQFF. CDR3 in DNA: TGCGCCAGCAGCTTGGAACGGACAGGCTCCAATGAGCAGTTCTTC.

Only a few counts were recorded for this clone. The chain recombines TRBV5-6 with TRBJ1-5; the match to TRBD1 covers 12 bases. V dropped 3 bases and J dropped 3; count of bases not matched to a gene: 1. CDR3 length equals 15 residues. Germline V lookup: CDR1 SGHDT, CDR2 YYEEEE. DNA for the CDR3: TGTGCCAGCAGCTGGGGACAGGGGGCCAATCAGCCCCAGCATTTT. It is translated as CASSWGQGANQPQHF.

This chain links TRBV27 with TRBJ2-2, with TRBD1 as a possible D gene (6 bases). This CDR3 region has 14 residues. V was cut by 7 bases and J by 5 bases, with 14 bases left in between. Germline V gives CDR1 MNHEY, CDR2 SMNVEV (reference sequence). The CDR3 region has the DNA TGTGCCAGCACAGGACAGTTATTGACCGGGGAGCTGTTTTTT. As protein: CASTGQLLTGELFF.

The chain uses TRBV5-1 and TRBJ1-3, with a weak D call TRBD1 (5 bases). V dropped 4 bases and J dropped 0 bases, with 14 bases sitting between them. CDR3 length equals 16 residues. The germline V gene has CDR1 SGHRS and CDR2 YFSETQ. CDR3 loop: CASSTGGGSSGNTIYF. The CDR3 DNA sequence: TGCGCCAGCAGCACCGGCGGGGGGAGCTCTGGAAACACCATATATTTT.